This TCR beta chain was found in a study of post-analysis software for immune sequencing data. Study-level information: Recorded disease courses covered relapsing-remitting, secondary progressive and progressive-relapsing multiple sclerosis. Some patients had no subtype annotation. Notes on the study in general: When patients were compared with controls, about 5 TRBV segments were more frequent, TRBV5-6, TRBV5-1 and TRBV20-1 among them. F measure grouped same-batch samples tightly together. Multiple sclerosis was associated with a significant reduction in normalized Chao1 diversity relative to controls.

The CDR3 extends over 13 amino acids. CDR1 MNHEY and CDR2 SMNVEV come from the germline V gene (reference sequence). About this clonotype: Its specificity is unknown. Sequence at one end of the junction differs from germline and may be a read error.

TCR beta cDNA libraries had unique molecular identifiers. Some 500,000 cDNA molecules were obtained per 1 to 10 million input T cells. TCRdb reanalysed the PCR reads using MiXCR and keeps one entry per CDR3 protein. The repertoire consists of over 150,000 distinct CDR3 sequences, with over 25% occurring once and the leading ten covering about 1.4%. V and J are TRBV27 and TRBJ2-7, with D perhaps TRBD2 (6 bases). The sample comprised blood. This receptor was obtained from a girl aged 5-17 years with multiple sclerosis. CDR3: CANSSYSGYEQYF. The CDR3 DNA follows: TGTGCCAACAGTTCCTATAGCGGCTACGAGCAGTACTTC.